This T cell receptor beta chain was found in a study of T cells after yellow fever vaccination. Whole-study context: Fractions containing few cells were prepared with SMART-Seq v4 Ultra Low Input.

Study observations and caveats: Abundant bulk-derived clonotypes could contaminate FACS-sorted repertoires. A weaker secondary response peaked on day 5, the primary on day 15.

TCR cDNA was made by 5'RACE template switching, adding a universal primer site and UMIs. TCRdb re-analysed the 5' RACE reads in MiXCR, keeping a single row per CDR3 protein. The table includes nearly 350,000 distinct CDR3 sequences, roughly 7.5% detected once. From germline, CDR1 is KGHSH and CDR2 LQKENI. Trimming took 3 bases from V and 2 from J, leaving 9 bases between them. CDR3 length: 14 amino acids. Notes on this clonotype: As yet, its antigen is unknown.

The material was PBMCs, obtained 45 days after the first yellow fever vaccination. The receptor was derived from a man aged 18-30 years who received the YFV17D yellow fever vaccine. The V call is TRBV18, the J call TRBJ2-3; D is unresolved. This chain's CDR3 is CASSPQIHTDTQYF. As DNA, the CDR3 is TGTGCCAGCTCACCGCAGATACACACAGATACGCAGTATTTT.